These 21 T cell receptor beta chains originate from one sample sequenced in a study of regulatory T cells in long-lasting Graves disease. According to the study, TCR beta libraries were built with iRepertoire HTBI primers and CDR3-region Arm-PCR. TCRdb independently ran MiXCR on the multiplex PCR reads; one entry per CDR3 protein. The table shows around 450,000 distinct CDR3 sequences, with about 16% occurring only once. This sample's time point: newly diagnosed GD, antithyroid drugs for less than 3 months. Preparation of the TCR library used RNA extracted from PBMCs. This sample also belongs to another study, concerning T cells in Graves' hyperthyroidism and ophthalmopathy.

The material sequenced was peripheral blood mononuclear cells (PBMCs), taken at new diagnosis, from a patient treated with antithyroid drugs. These receptors were collected from a man aged 40-55 years with Graves disease.

To note about this clonotype: Sequence at one end of the junction differs from germline and may be a read error. V and J are TRBV6-5 and TRBJ1-1, with D unclear. The germline gives CDR1 MNHEY, CDR2 SVGAGI. This CDR3 is built from 15 residues. CDR3 nucleotide sequence: TGTGCCAGCAGTTACTACAGAGCTATGAACACTAAAGCTTTCTTT. Translated: CASSYYRAMNTKAFF.

In this sample, this clonotype turned up a few times. An end of the junction does not agree with germline; a read error may underlie this. This chain connects TRBV29-1 to TRBJ1-1, with D tentatively TRBD1 (5 bases). This CDR3 spans 11 amino acids. Germline assignment: CDR1 SQVTM and CDR2 ANQGSEA. The CDR3 is CSVEVRGTAFF. In DNA form, the CDR3 reads TGCAGCGTGGAAGTAAGGGGTACGGCTTTCTTT.

This clonotype was detected many times. V usage is TRBV6-1 and J usage is TRBJ2-3; weak D call: TRBD2 (6 bases). CDR1 is MNHNS, CDR2 SASEGT, per germline. This CDR3 region has 14 residues. V was trimmed by 2 bases and J by 7 bases, leaving 13 bases between them. CDR3 protein: CASSEWVGSHTQYF. The CDR3 nucleotides are TGTGCCAGCAGTGAATGGGTCGGGAGTCATACGCAGTATTTT.

This clonotype was recorded at least ten times. The chain carries TRBV28 and TRBJ2-3; 7 bases are shared with TRBD2. The CDR3 sequence is 16 residues long. Germline CDR1 reads MDHEN; CDR2 reads SYDVKM. J was trimmed by 5 bases and V by 1 base; bases with no gene match: 9. Here the CDR3 reads CASSLSGAGDLDTQYF. The CDR3 DNA reads as TGTGCCAGCAGTTTATCTGGGGCGGGAGATTTAGATACGCAGTATTTT.

This chain uses TRBV6-2 or TRBV6-3 with TRBJ2-1; possibly TRBD1 for D (5 bases). The germline V gene encodes CDR1 MNHEY and CDR2 SVGEGT. V was pared by 2 bases and J by 3 bases, with 11 bases between. The CDR3 runs to 15 residues. CDR3 region: CASSYRPDSYNEQFF. The CDR3 DNA is TGTGCCAGCAGTTACCGCCCCGACAGCTACAATGAGCAGTTCTTC.

This clonotype was seen only once. For the CDR3, the DNA is TGTGCCATCAGTGAGTCTCAGGGTGAAGCTTTCTTT. This sequence encodes CAISESQGEAFF. The chain has TRBV10-3 and TRBJ1-1; tentative D call: TRBD1 (5 bases). Germline CDR1 is ENHRY and CDR2 is SYGVKD. The CDR3 is made up of 12 amino acids. V was trimmed by 0 bases and J by 7 bases, leaving 6 bases between them.

This clonotype was seen repeatedly, ten times or more. The gene calls are TRBV6-1 and TRBJ1-2; 7 nucleotides line up with TRBD1. V trimming: 8 bases; J trimming: 7 bases; junction bases outside the gene matches: 7. Germline V gene sequence: CDR1 MNHNS, CDR2 SASEGT. The CDR3 covers 12 residues. CDR3 region: CASRDSPFGYTF. The CDR3 DNA follows: TGTGCCAGCCGGGACAGCCCCTTTGGCTACACCTTC.

This chain links TRBV28 with TRBJ1-2; no reliable D call. Germline V CDR1 and CDR2: MDHEN, SYDVKM. Trimming removed 5 bases at V and 4 bases at J, with 11 bases between. The length of the CDR3 is 13 residues. CDR3 in DNA: TGTGCCAGCAGTCGTACCCAAGGCTATGGCTACACCTTC. Translated, it gives CASSRTQGYGYTF.

This clonotype has at least ten counts. This rearrangement joins TRBV3-1 to TRBJ2-1; D is possibly TRBD1 or TRBD2 (6 bases each). There are 17 residues in the CDR3. Germline lookup yields CDR1 LGHDT and CDR2 YNNKEL (reference sequence). V lost 3 bases and J 4 bases, leaving 19 bases between the germline ends. The CDR3 loop is CASSHWGAGGDYNEQFF. The CDR3 DNA follows: TGTGCCAGCAGCCATTGGGGGGCTGGCGGGGATTACAATGAGCAGTTCTTC.

This clonotype was counted ten times or more. This chain uses TRBV28 with TRBJ2-1; 16 nucleotides align to TRBD2. Germline assignment: CDR1 MDHEN and CDR2 SYDVKM. Trimming took 8 bases from V and 6 from J; bases not matched to a gene: 13. The CDR3 contains 18 residues. CDR3 sequence: CASPPGLAGGPMSNEQFF. CDR3 coding DNA: TGTGCCAGCCCTCCGGGACTAGCGGGAGGGCCTATGAGCAATGAGCAGTTCTTC.

This chain uses TRBV7-9 with TRBJ2-3; 13 bases line up with TRBD2. The CDR3 loop spans 15 amino acids. Germline V CDR1 and CDR2: SEHNR, FQNEAQ (reference sequence). With V trimmed by 8 bases and J by 2 bases, 4 bases remained unmatched. The CDR3 DNA sequence: TGTGCCAGCCTTGGGACTAGCGGGGTCACAGATACGCAGTATTTT. This codes for CASLGTSGVTDTQYF.

This clonotype was seen repeatedly, ten times or more. Its ends do not fully match the called genes, so a read error is possible. The chain links TRBV5-1 to TRBJ2-3; D gene ambiguous. The CDR3 is 14 residues long. Germline V gene sequence: CDR1 SGHRS, CDR2 YFSETQ. CDR3 loop: CASSLAGPTDTQYF. CDR3 nucleotide sequence: TGTGCCAGCAGCTTAGCCGGCCCCACAGATACGCAGTATTTT. The variable domain in full, with the rest retrieved from reference TRBV5-1 and TRBJ2-3, is KAGVTQTPRYLIKTRGQQVTLSCSPISGHRSVSWYQQTPGQGLQFLFEYFSETQRNKGNFPGRFSGRQFSNSRSEMNVSTLELGDSALYLCASSLAGPTDTQYFGPGTRLTVL.

This clonotype was recorded many times. The V and J genes are TRBV5-1 and TRBJ2-7, with D possibly TRBD2 on 6 matching bases. The CDR3 sequence is 14 residues long. Germline CDR1 reads SGHRS; CDR2 reads YFSETQ. Trimming left V 0 bases short and J 7 bases short, with 14 bases between. The CDR3 region is CASSLGGPGREQYF. In DNA, the CDR3 is TGCGCCAGCAGCTTGGGGGGACCAGGGAGGGAGCAGTACTTC.

The gene calls are TRBV29-1 and TRBJ2-7; D remains unclear. Trimming cost V 8 bases and J 3 bases, with 11 bases left between them. This CDR3 contains 11 residues. Germline CDR1 reads SQVTM; CDR2 reads ANQGSEA. The CDR3, as DNA: TGCAGCTTCGAGGTAGACTACGAGCAGTACTTC. Translation: CSFEVDYEQYF.

This clonotype was seen repeatedly, ten times or more. The chain uses TRBV3-1 and TRBJ1-2, with D maybe TRBD1 (6 bases). V was trimmed by 4 bases and J by 6 bases, leaving 9 bases between them. CDR3 length equals 12 residues. Germline V lookup: CDR1 LGHDT, CDR2 YNNKEL (reference sequence). The CDR3 here is CASSPGTHGYTF. The CDR3, as DNA: TGTGCCAGCAGCCCCGGGACACATGGCTACACCTTC.

This clonotype appeared a few times. The J gene is TRBJ2-4, the V gene TRBV2; D is undetermined. Germline V CDR1 and CDR2: SNHLY, FYNNEI. This CDR3 has 17 residues. The V end was cut by 6 bases, the J end by 0 bases, with 18 bases between. The CDR3 region has the DNA TGTGCCAGCAGGGGGTCAGGATTGGAACTAGCCAAAAACATTCAGTACTTC. Residues: CASRGSGLELAKNIQYF.

This clonotype came up many times. The CDR3 protein is CASTVTGTTYEQYF. The DNA for the CDR3 is TGTGCCAGCACGGTAACCGGGACCACTTACGAGCAGTACTTC. The chain recombines TRBV2 with TRBJ2-7, with D possibly being TRBD1 or TRBD2 (5 bases each). Germline values: CDR1 SNHLY, CDR2 FYNNEI. The CDR3 contains 14 residues. Trimming stripped 7 bases from V and 4 bases from J, with 17 bases between.

This clonotype was detected a few times. The V and J genes are TRBV11-1 and TRBJ1-3; D is unclear. The CDR3 contains 14 residues. Trimming took 1 base from V and 4 from J, leaving 8 bases between them. Germline-derived CDR1 and CDR2 are SGHAT and FQDESV (reference sequence). The DNA of the CDR3 is TGTGCCAGCAGCTTAGAAGGGTCCGGAAACACCATATATTTT. This gives the protein CASSLEGSGNTIYF. The whole variable domain, filled in from reference TRBV11-1 and TRBJ1-3, reads EAEVAQSPRYKITEKSQAVAFWCDPISGHATLYWYRQILGQGPELLVQFQDESVVDDSQLPKDRFSAERLKGVDSTLKIQPAELGDSAMYLCASSLEGSGNTIYFGEGSWLTVV.

Only a few counts were recorded for this clonotype. An end of the junction does not agree with germline; a read error may underlie this. V is TRBV5-1 and J is TRBJ2-3; D unresolved. From germline, CDR1 is SGHRS and CDR2 YFSETQ. The CDR3 sequence is 13 residues long. CDR3 sequence reads: CASSQTTQDTQYF. The CDR3 nucleotides read TGTGCCAGCAGCCAAACCACCCAAGATACGCAGTATTTT.

This clonotype was seen at least ten times. This chain uses TRBV12-3 or TRBV12-4 with TRBJ2-3; TRBD1 is a possible D gene (6 bases). The V gene lost 5 bases and the J gene lost 0 bases, with 15 bases spanning the gap. The CDR3 consists of 16 residues. CDR3 amino acids: CASSPTGTRSTDTQYF. The CDR3 nucleotides read TGTGCCAGCAGTCCCACCGGGACAAGAAGCACAGATACGCAGTATTTT.

The sample holds many counts of this clonotype. The V call is TRBV29-1, the J call TRBJ2-1; possibly TRBD2 for D (5 bases). CDR3 size: 15 residues. CDR1 SQVTM and CDR2 ANQGSEA come from the germline V gene. The germline V and J ends were trimmed by 3 bases and 7 bases, with 19 bases remaining between them. The CDR3 is CSVDLGLGTANEQFF. CDR3 coding DNA: TGCAGCGTTGACCTCGGACTCGGCACGGCTAATGAGCAGTTCTTC.